This TCR beta chain appears in the sequencing data of a study of T cells in Graves' hyperthyroidism and ophthalmopathy. Findings and limits, study-wide: By a 13 V-J model, ophthalmopathy was set apart from stable hyperthyroidism.

TCR beta CDR3 regions were amplified from RNA. A set of HTBI primers served as the primers for a first-round RT-PCR of the TCR CDR3. Using its own MiXCR run on the multiplex PCR reads, TCRdb lists one record per CDR3 protein. The sample carries 500,000 to 600,000 distinct CDR3 sequences, approximately 44% recorded once. It was considered stable Graves' hyperthyroidism when ophthalmopathy did not progress within 18 months. Thyroid ultrasound, orbital computed tomography, clinical symptoms, and serum thyroxine and TRAb underpinned diagnoses. This clonotype has ten or more counts. Its antigen remains unidentified. V gave up 4 bases and J gave up 0 bases, with 19 bases separating them. CDR1 and CDR2 from the germline V gene are SGDLS and YYNGEE. This CDR3 region has 17 residues.

The sequenced sample was peripheral blood or thyroid tissue (not recorded which). The J gene is TRBJ1-1, the V gene TRBV9; a possible D gene is TRBD1 (6 bases). The receptor comes from a woman aged 18-29 years with Graves' hyperthyroidism. The CDR3 sequence: CASSPTRDTILNTEAFF. The CDR3, as DNA: TGTGCCAGCAGCCCTACCCGGGACACGATTCTGAACACTGAAGCTTTCTTT.